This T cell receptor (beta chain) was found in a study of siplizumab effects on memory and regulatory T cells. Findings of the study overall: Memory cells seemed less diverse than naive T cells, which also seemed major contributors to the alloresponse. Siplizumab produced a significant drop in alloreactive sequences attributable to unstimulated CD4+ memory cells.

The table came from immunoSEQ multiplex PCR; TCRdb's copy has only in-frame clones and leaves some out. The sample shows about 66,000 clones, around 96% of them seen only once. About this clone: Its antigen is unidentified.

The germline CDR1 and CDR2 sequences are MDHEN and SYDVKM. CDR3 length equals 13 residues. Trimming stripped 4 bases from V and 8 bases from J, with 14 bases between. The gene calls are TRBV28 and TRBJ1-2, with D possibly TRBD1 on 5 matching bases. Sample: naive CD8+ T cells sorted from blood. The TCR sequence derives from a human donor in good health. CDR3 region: CASSSARDEGYTF. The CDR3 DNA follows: TGTGCCAGCAGTTCCGCCAGGGATGAGGGCTACACCTTC.